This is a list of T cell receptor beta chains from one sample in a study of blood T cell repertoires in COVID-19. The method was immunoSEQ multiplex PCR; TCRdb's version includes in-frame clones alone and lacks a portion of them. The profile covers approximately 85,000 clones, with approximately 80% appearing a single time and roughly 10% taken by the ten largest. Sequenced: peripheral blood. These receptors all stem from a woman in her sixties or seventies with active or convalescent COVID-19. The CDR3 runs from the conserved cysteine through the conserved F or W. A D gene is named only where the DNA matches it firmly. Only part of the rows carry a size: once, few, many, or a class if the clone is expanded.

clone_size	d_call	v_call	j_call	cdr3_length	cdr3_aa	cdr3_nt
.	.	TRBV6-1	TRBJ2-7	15	CASSESTSPPYEQYF	TGTGCCAGCAGTGAATCTACCTCCCCCCCCTACGAGCAGTACTTC
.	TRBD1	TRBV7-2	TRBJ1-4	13	CASSWHRGEKLFF	TGTGCCAGCAGCTGGCACAGGGGTGAAAAACTGTTTTTT
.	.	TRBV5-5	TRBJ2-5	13	CASSLAGAGTQYF	TGTGCCAGCAGCTTGGCCGGCGCAGGGACCCAGTACTTC
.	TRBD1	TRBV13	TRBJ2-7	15	CASSRTGGTSYEQYF	TGTGCCAGCAGTCGTACAGGGGGCACCTCCTACGAGCAGTACTTC
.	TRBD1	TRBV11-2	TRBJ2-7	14	CASSPNRGDYEQYF	TGTGCCAGCAGCCCCAACAGGGGAGACTACGAGCAGTACTTC
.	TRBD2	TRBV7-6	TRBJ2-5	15	CASSWGLEVGETQYF	TGTGCCAGCAGCTGGGGACTAGAAGTAGGGGAGACCCAGTACTTC
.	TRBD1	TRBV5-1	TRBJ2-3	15	CASSFTGQDTDTQYF	TGCGCCAGCAGCTTTACGGGACAGGACACAGATACGCAGTATTTT
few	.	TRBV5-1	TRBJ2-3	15	CASSQMRLSTDTQYF	TGCGCCAGCAGCCAAATGAGGCTTAGCACAGATACGCAGTATTTT
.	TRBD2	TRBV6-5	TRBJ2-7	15	CASSYSRGGTYEQYF	TGTGCCAGCAGTTACTCGAGGGGAGGGACCTACGAGCAGTACTTC
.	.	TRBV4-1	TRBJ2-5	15	CASSQDNVGAKTQYF	TGCGCCAGCAGCCAAGACAATGTGGGGGCCAAGACCCAGTACTTC
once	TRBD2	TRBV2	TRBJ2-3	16	CASRASGAASTDTQYF	TGTGCCAGCAGAGCTAGCGGGGCCGCTAGCACAGATACGCAGTATTTT
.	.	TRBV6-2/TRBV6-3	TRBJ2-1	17	CASSYGTFRHSYNEQFF	TGTGCCAGCAGTTACGGGACATTTAGACACTCCTACAATGAGCAGTTCTTC
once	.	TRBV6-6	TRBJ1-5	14	CASRLDSSGQPQHF	TGTGCCAGCAGACTAGACAGTAGCGGTCAGCCCCAGCATTTT
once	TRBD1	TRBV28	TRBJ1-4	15	CASSAEGAGNEKLFF	TGTGCCAGCAGTGCCGAGGGGGCTGGTAATGAAAAACTGTTTTTT
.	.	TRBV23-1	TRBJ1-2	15	CASSQKTDPNYGYTF	TGCGCCAGCAGTCAGAAGACAGACCCTAACTATGGCTACACCTTC
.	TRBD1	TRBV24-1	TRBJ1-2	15	CATSERSGTGRGYTF	TGTGCCACCAGTGAACGTTCCGGGACAGGGAGAGGCTACACCTTC
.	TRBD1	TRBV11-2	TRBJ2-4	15	CASSSSSGGGSIQYF	TGTGCCAGCAGTTCGTCCTCAGGGGGCGGTAGCATTCAGTACTTC
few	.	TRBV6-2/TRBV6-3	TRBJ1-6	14	CASSSGGGFSPLHF	TGTGCCAGCAGCTCCGGAGGAGGGTTTTCACCCCTCCACTTT
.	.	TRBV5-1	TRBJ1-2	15	CASSIGSPTGFGYTF	TGCGCCAGCAGCATTGGAAGCCCAACAGGCTTTGGCTACACCTTC
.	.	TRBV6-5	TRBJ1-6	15	CASRVATANNSPLHF	TGTGCCAGCAGGGTCGCGACAGCTAATAATTCACCCCTCCACTTT
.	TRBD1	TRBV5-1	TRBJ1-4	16	CASSPLTGTANEKLFF	TGCGCCAGCAGCCCGTTAACCGGGACAGCTAATGAAAAACTGTTTTTT
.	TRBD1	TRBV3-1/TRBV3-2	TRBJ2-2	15	CASSSWTGSTGELFF	TGTGCCAGCAGCTCTTGGACAGGCTCAACCGGGGAGCTGTTTTTT
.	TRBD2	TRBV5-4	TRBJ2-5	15	CASSLDSGRVETQYF	TGTGCCAGCAGCTTGGATTCGGGGAGGGTGGAGACCCAGTACTTC
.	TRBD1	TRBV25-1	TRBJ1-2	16	CASSDPGQKANYGYTF	TGTGCCAGCAGCGATCCGGGACAGAAAGCTAACTATGGCTACACCTTC
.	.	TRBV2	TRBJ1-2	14	CASSLGAINYGYTF	TGTGCCAGCAGTCTGGGGGCGATTAACTATGGCTACACCTTC
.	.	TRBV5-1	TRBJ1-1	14	CASSGGLTNTEAFF	TGCGCCAGCAGCGGGGGACTCACGAACACTGAAGCTTTCTTT
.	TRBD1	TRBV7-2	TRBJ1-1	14	CASSYGTANTEAFF	TGTGCCAGCAGCTATGGGACAGCCAACACTGAAGCTTTCTTT
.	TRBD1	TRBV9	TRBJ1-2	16	CASSVAAQGGSYGYTF	TGTGCCAGCAGCGTAGCAGCACAGGGGGGTAGTTATGGCTACACCTTC
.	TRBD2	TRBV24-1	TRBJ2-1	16	CATSETGTTRVSEQFF	TGTGCCACCAGTGAAACCGGGACTACGAGGGTGAGTGAGCAGTTCTTC
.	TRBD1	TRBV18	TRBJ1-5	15	CASSPGQTGMGPQHF	TGTGCCAGCTCACCCGGGCAGACAGGGATGGGGCCCCAGCATTTT
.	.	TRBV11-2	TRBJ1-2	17	CASSLDAEAPGSYGYTF	TGTGCCAGCAGCTTAGATGCCGAGGCTCCCGGTAGCTATGGCTACACCTTC
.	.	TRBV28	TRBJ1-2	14	CASIAQGKAYGYTF	TGTGCCAGCATCGCACAGGGTAAGGCCTATGGCTACACCTTC
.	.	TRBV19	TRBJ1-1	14	CASSIGRGGTEAFF	TGTGCCAGTAGTATAGGTCGGGGGGGGACTGAAGCTTTCTTT
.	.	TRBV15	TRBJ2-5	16	CATSRDLRDNQETQYF	TGTGCCACCAGCAGAGATCTCCGGGACAACCAAGAGACCCAGTACTTC
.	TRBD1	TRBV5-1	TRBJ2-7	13	CASSRRQGGEQYF	TGCGCCAGCAGCCGGAGACAGGGCGGCGAGCAGTACTTC
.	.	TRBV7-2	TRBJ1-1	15	CASSQNRGRGTEAFF	TGTGCCAGCAGCCAAAATAGGGGCCGGGGGACTGAAGCTTTCTTT
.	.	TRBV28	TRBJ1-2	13	CASSLNGRVGYTF	TGTGCCAGCAGTTTAAACGGCAGGGTTGGCTACACCTTC
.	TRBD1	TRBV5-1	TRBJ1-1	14	CASSAGQGSAEAFF	TGCGCCAGCAGCGCAGGACAGGGGAGCGCTGAAGCTTTCTTT
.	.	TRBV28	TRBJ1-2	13	CASRGTLNYGYTF	TGTGCCAGCAGAGGGACACTTAACTATGGCTACACCTTC
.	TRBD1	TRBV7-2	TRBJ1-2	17	CASSLGFGRGRDYGYTF	TGTGCCAGCAGCTTAGGTTTCGGCAGGGGGCGCGACTATGGCTACACCTTC
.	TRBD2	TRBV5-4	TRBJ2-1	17	CASSRTSGGLSYNEQFF	TGTGCCAGCAGTCGGACTAGCGGGGGGTTATCCTACAATGAGCAGTTCTTC
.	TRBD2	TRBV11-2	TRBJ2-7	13	CASSFLGGGEQYF	TGTGCCAGCAGCTTCCTCGGGGGAGGGGAGCAGTACTTC
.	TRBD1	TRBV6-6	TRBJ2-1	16	CASSYSFDRASNEQFF	TGTGCCAGCAGTTACTCGTTCGACAGGGCTAGCAATGAGCAGTTCTTC
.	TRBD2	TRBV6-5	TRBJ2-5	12	CASGRGEETQYF	TGTGCCAGTGGGCGGGGGGAGGAGACCCAGTACTTC
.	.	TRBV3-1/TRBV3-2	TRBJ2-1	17	CASSLGAGALSYNEQFF	TGTGCCAGCAGCCTCGGGGCGGGGGCTTTATCCTACAATGAGCAGTTCTTC
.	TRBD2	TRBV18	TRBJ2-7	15	CASSPLAGGSYEQYF	TGTGCCAGCTCACCACTAGCGGGGGGCTCCTACGAGCAGTACTTC
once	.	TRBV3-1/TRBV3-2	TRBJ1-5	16	CASSQETGISNQPQHF	TGTGCCAGCAGCCAAGAAACAGGCATTAGCAATCAGCCCCAGCATTTT
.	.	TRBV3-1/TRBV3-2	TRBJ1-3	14	CASSFHSSGNTIYF	TGTGCCAGCAGCTTTCACAGCTCTGGAAACACCATATATTTT
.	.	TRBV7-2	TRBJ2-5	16	CASSLSGRGGMETQYF	TGTGCCAGCAGCTTATCTGGCCGGGGTGGGATGGAGACCCAGTACTTC
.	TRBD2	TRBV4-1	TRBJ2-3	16	CASSQGLAGPGDTQYF	TGCGCCAGCAGCCAGGGACTAGCGGGTCCTGGGGATACGCAGTATTTT
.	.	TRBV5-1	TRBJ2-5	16	CASSLEIGTPWETQYF	TGCGCCAGCAGCTTGGAGATCGGGACACCGTGGGAGACCCAGTACTTC
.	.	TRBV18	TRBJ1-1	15	CASSPSKGVNTEAFF	TGTGCCAGCTCACCCTCAAAGGGGGTGAACACTGAAGCTTTCTTT
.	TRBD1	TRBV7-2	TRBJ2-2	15	CASSPNDRDTGELFF	TGTGCCAGCAGCCCAAACGACAGGGACACCGGGGAGCTGTTTTTT
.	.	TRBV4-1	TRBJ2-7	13	CASSQEGAGEQYF	TGCGCCAGCAGCCAAGAGGGGGCGGGCGAGCAGTACTTC
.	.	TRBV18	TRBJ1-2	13	CASSQGQSFGYTF	TGTGCCAGCTCGCAGGGGCAATCATTTGGCTACACCTTC
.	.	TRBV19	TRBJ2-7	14	CASSIEGGIGEQYF	TGTGCCAGTAGTATAGAAGGGGGTATTGGCGAGCAGTACTTC
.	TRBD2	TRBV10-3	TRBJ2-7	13	CAIRIGGTYEQYF	TGTGCCATCAGAATCGGGGGGACCTACGAGCAGTACTTC
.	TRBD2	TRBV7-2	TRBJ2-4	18	CASSDLSGVPVAKNIQYF	TGTGCCAGCAGCGACCTTAGCGGGGTACCTGTAGCCAAAAACATTCAGTACTTC
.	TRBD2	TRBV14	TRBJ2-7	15	CASSQERGGPYEQYF	TGTGCCAGCAGCCAAGAACGGGGGGGCCCGTACGAGCAGTACTTC
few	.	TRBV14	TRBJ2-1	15	CASSQLQGMYNEQFF	TGTGCCAGCAGCCAGCTTCAGGGAATGTACAATGAGCAGTTCTTC